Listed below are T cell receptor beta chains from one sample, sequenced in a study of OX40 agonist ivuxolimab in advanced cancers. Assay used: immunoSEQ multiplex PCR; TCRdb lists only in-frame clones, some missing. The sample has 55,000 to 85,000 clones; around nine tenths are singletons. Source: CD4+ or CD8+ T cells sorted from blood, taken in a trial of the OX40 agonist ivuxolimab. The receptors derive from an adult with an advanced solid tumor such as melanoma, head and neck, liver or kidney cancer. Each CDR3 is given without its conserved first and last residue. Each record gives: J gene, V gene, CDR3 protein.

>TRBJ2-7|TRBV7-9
ASSSQTESYEQY
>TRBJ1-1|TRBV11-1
ASTTEGGPRAGNTEAF
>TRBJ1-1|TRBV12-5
ASGLGPYTEAF
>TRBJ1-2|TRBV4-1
TSSQDNRRDGYT
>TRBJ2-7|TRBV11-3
ASSLGGNEQY
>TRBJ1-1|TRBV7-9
ASRTGTGNTEAF
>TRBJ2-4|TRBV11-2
ASSLMARETLAKNIQY
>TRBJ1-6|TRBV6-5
ASREGAGSPLH
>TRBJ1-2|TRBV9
ASSGEGSNYGYT
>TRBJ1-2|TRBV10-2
ASRDSGYGYT
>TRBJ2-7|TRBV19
ASSIGGNEQY
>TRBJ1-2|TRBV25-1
ASSDAPFGRPQGYT
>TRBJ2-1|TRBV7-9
ASSPSKGVSYNEQF
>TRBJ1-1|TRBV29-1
SVEGGAQMNTEAF
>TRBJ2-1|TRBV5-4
ASSRDRGDNEQF
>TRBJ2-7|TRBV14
ASSQDSRGGSYEQY
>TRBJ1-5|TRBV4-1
ASSGGTGSNQPQH
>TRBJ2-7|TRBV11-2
ASSLGSGTDASYEQY